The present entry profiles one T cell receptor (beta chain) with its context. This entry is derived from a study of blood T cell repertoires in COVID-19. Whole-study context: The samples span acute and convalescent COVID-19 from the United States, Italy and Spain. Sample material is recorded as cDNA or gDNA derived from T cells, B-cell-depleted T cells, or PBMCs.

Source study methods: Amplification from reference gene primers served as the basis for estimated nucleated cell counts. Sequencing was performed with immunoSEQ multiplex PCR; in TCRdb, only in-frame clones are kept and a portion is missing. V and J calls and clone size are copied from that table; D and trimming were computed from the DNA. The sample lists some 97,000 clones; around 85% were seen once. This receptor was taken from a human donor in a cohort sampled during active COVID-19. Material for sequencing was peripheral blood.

The CDR3 coding sequence is TGTGCCAGCAGTGTTGGGGAGGACGGGGGAGAGACCCAGTACTTC. Translated, it gives CASSVGEDGGETQYF. This chain connects TRBV2 to TRBJ2-5; possible D gene TRBD2, 6 bases. Trimming left V 4 bases short and J 4 bases short, with 16 bases between. Germline-derived CDR1 and CDR2 are SNHLY and FYNNEI. CDR3 length: 15 residues.